This TCR beta chain was captured in a study of T cell repertoires in cytomegalovirus infection (dated by TCRdb to the late 2010s). As for the study more broadly: Donor HLA type was relevant to the analysis, as public TCR beta signatures indicated carriage of CMV infection together with the matching HLA type. Summary of the overall study and its limitations: Carriers of CMV infection plus the relevant HLA type were discriminated by the cumulative frequency of public TCR beta family members in the study cohort and in an independent approximately 360-donor cohort. The ex vivo response was dominated by HLA-C-restricted CMV-specific TCR beta clonotypes, which also provided the single most frequent clonotype in two of eight donors.

Reads for this sample came from an Illumina HiSeq 1500. TCRdb trimmed the raw reads at Q25, called clones with MiXCR and kept productive beta chains. One record per CDR3 amino acid sequence lists the most common genes and DNA. The sample includes approximately 500,000 distinct CDR3 sequences, with approximately 16% observed a single time. The ten top clones hold roughly a quarter of the sample. V and J lose 7 bases and 6 bases, and a span of 13 bases separates them. CDR1 and CDR2 (MNHEY, SVGEGT) derive from the germline V gene. Spanning cysteine to phenylalanine, the CDR3 consists of 12 amino acids. Here the CDR3 DNA is all that survives: 36 bases in frame from base 1. The table lists this clonotype with a few counts. Its binding antigen is unknown. One base away there is no much larger clone; base qualities are not given.

Rearrangement joined TRBV6-2 or TRBV6-3 to TRBJ2-7; TRBD1 could be the D gene, as 6 bases match. This TCR was recovered from a human donor in good health (CMV status not recorded). Some clones in this sample may be carry-over from other donors' samples. Sequenced sample: CD8+ T cells from PBMCs. The DNA sequence is as follows: TGTGCCAGCATCCCGGACAGTCTCGAGCAGTACTTC. It codes for CASIPDSLEQYF.